One sample yielded the 15 T cell receptor beta chains listed below, sequenced in a study of neurological immune-mediated disorders. TCRdb redid the calling of the 5' RACE reads with MiXCR, one entry per CDR3 protein. This sample has tens of thousands of distinct CDR3 sequences, with roughly 3.8% found just once. The sequenced sample consisted of PBMCs. Receptors were obtained from a man aged 30 to 45 with multiple sclerosis.

This clonotype was seen at least ten times. The V gene is TRBV5-1, the J gene TRBJ1-5, with a possible D match to TRBD1 (6 bases). V was shortened by 0 bases and J by 2 bases, with 6 bases between the two germline ends. Germline V gene sequence: CDR1 SGHRS, CDR2 YFSETQ. The CDR3 length is 14 residues. In DNA form, the CDR3 reads TGCGCCAGCAGCTTGGGGACAGGCAATCAGCCCCAGCATTTT. Amino acids: CASSLGTGNQPQHF.

This clonotype was seen a handful of times. This sequence may be a read error, since a much larger clone differs from it by one base. The chain employs TRBV27 and TRBJ2-1; unclear D gene. Germline loops: CDR1 MNHEY, CDR2 SMNVEV (reference sequence). CDR3 length: 13 residues. V was pared by 6 bases and J by 5 bases, with 11 bases between. The CDR3 nucleotides are TGTGCCAGCAGGCTACGAAAGGACAATGAGCAGTTCTTC. Translated: CASRLRKDNEQFF.

The V call is TRBV7-9, the J call TRBJ2-1, with no clear D. V shed 2 bases and J shed 4 bases, with 12 bases lying between them. Germline CDR1 is SEHNR and CDR2 is FQNEAQ (reference sequence). The CDR3 sequence is 15 residues long. CDR3 bases: TGTGCCAGCAGCTTATTAGAGTTTCGGTACAATGAGCAGTTCTTC. This translates into CASSLLEFRYNEQFF. Combining the CDR3 with reference TRBV7-9 and TRBJ2-1 gives the whole variable domain DTGVSQNPRHKITKRGQNVTFRCDPISEHNRLYWYRQTLGQGPEFLTYFQNEAQLEKSRLLSDRFSAERPKGSFSTLEIQRTEQGDSAMYLCASSLLEFRYNEQFFGPGTRLTVL.

This clonotype showed up many times. For the CDR3, the DNA is TGTGCCAGCAGTTACTCGATAGGGGGGACAGACACTGAAGCTTTCTTT. Its translation: CASSYSIGGTDTEAFF. The rearrangement uses TRBV6-5 and TRBJ1-1; 7 bases agree with TRBD1. V trimming: 0 bases; J trimming: 3 bases; junction bases outside the gene matches: 7. The CDR3 has 16 residues. Germline CDR1 is MNHEY and CDR2 is SVGAGI.

As DNA, the CDR3 is TGCAGTGCAGACCCCCGGGGCTCCTACGAGCAGTACTTC. As protein: CSADPRGSYEQYF. This chain uses TRBV20-1 with TRBJ2-7, with a weak D call TRBD2 (5 bases). V shed 6 bases and J shed 0 bases, with 12 bases lying between them. Germline lookup yields CDR1 DFQATT and CDR2 SNEGSKA (reference sequence). The CDR3 spans 13 residues.

This clonotype has ten or more counts. This sequence joins TRBV20-1 and TRBJ1-5, with TRBD1 matching 8 bases. The CDR3 consists of 14 residues. Germline values: CDR1 DFQATT, CDR2 SNEGSKA (reference sequence). V lost 2 bases and J lost 5; bases outside the gene matches: 5. CDR3: CSARQGARDQPQHF. CDR3 coding DNA: TGCAGTGCTAGACAGGGGGCGAGAGATCAGCCCCAGCATTTT.

In its sample, this clonotype was seen many times. V is TRBV5-1 and J is TRBJ2-7; TRBD1 matches at 9 bases. V trimming: 4 bases; J trimming: 4 bases; junction bases outside the gene matches: 9. Germline V gene data show CDR1 as SGHRS and CDR2 as YFSETQ. The CDR3 is 15 residues long. The DNA of the CDR3 is TGCGCCAGCAGCCATCCGGACAGGGGCCCGTACGAGCAGTACTTC. Its translation is CASSHPDRGPYEQYF.

This clonotype was counted ten times or more. V gene TRBV7-2 combines with J gene TRBJ1-4; maybe TRBD1 (6 bases). Trimming shortened V by 6 bases and J by 1 base, and 15 bases separated the two germline ends. Germline values: CDR1 SGHTA, CDR2 FQGNSA. This CDR3 comprises 16 residues. The CDR3 nucleotides are TGTGCCAGCAGTTCATCGTGGGGGCTAACTAATGAAAAACTGTTTTTT. Its protein product is CASSSSWGLTNEKLFF.

This clonotype was observed at least ten times. This chain connects TRBV11-2 to TRBJ2-2; the match to TRBD2 covers 8 bases. The germline V gene encodes CDR1 SGHAT and CDR2 FQNNGV. With V trimmed by 1 base and J by 6 bases, 4 bases remained unmatched. The CDR3 runs to 15 residues. CDR3 sequence: CASSLGRGAPGELFF. The CDR3 region has the DNA TGTGCCAGCAGCTTAGGGCGGGGGGCTCCCGGGGAGCTGTTTTTT.

This clonotype was detected ten times or more. The V call is TRBV4-3, the J call TRBJ1-6, with a tentative D call TRBD1 (5 bases). The V gene's germline CDR1 is LGHNA and CDR2 YSLEER. The CDR3 totals 17 residues. V was shortened by 0 bases and J by 4 bases, with 13 bases between the two germline ends. CDR3 protein: CASSQDYGGGYNSPLHF. The CDR3 DNA is TGCGCCAGCAGCCAAGATTACGGGGGAGGATATAATTCACCCCTCCACTTT.

This clonotype was observed at least ten times. The chain couples TRBV27 to TRBJ2-2, with a possible D match to TRBD1 (6 bases). This CDR3 is built from 17 residues. V lost 0 bases, J lost 2 bases, and 13 bases lay in between. Germline V gives CDR1 MNHEY, CDR2 SMNVEV (reference sequence). CDR3 nucleotide sequence: TGTGCCAGCAGTTTATCACCGGGACACCCAAACACCGGGGAGCTGTTTTTT. Protein sequence: CASSLSPGHPNTGELFF.

This clonotype was counted ten times or more. At one end the junction does not follow the germline gene, possibly because of a read error. The rearrangement links TRBV20-1 to TRBJ1-1, with 7 bases identical to TRBD1. CDR3 length: 13 residues. Germline V gene lookup returns CDR1 DFQATT and CDR2 SNEGSKA (reference sequence). This CDR3 is CSTRQGMNTEAFF. CDR3 nucleotides: TGCAGTACTAGACAGGGCATGAACACTGAAGCTTTCTTT.

This clonotype was seen more than once but under ten times. Mismatch with germline at one junction end may stem from a read error. J is TRBJ1-6 and V is TRBV10-3; no clear D. Germline assignment: CDR1 ENHRY and CDR2 SYGVKD. The CDR3 consists of 13 residues. The CDR3 region is CAISDTKNSPLNF. The CDR3 bases are TGTGCCATCAGTGATACGAAGAATTCACCCCTCAACTTT.

This clonotype was seen a handful of times. Just one base apart from a much larger clone, this may be a read error. This CDR3 fails to terminate in the conserved phenylalanine or tryptophan, so it likely reflects a read error. The chain links TRBV12-3 or TRBV12-4 to TRBJ1-1; D uncertain. The V end lost 3 bases, the J end lost 1 base, and 6 bases lay between the germline ends. This CDR3 region has 13 residues. The CDR3 nucleotides are TGTGCCAGCAGTTTTTCAGGGAACACTGAAGCTTTCTGT. Translation gives CASSFSGNTEAFC.

This clonotype came up many times. The chain combines TRBV20-1 with TRBJ1-1; possible D gene TRBD1, 5 bases. Trimming left V 2 bases short and J 0 bases short, with 13 bases between. The germline gives CDR1 DFQATT, CDR2 SNEGSKA (reference sequence). This CDR3 region has 15 residues. CDR3 coding DNA: TGCAGTGCTAGAACCCGGCGGGGGATGAACACTGAAGCTTTCTTT. Translating gives CSARTRRGMNTEAFF.